Below, one T cell receptor (beta chain) is given with its context. Its antigen is as yet unknown. Germline-derived CDR1 and CDR2 are SGHRS and YFSETQ. V was pared by 0 bases and J by 1 base, with 20 bases between. This CDR3 spans 19 amino acids. Though nominally healthy at sampling, donors likely had unrecorded immune exposures. The sample belongs to a study of cytomegalovirus exposure and HLA in healthy donors. The PCR made use of 60 Vbeta and 13 Jbeta primers. Method: immunoSEQ multiplex PCR; TCRdb's copy keeps in-frame clones and lacks some. The sample lists about 140,000 clones, around 80% occurring once. Points from the study as a whole: Rare sequences made up most TCRs, while some public TCRs were found in many donors. The presence/absence work took it that sequencing depth was about the same across donors. Among immune exposure information, only CMV serostatus was available.

The chain carries TRBV5-1 and TRBJ2-1, with D perhaps matching TRBD2 (6 bases). The specimen was PBMCs. The TCR was taken from a man younger than 35 in good health and CMV-seropositive. CDR3 sequence (DNA): TGCGCCAGCAGCTTGGTAGGGTTAGCGGTCCCTTCTTCCTACAATGAGCAGTTCTTC. Its translation: CASSLVGLAVPSSYNEQFF.